This T cell receptor (beta chain) was captured in a study of T-cell reconstitution after alpha-beta-depleted transplantation in children. Unique molecular identifiers featured in how the TCRbeta library was prepared. TCRdb passed the PCR reads through MiXCR, listing each CDR3 protein once. The data contain approximately 1,000,000 distinct CDR3 sequences, about 30% of them singletons. This clonotype has more than one count but fewer than ten. Its antigen is unidentified. General study findings and limits: Several hundred expanded graft clones reportedly supplied alpha-beta T cells about two months after transplant.

Sequenced material: PBMCs, mostly from graft donor cells, taken 360 days after TCRalphabeta/CD19-depleted stem cell transplant. This receptor was obtained from a boy under three years old who had a stem cell transplant for SCID, so the T cells may come from the graft donor.

The CDR3 DNA reads as TGTGCCAGCAGTTTATACCCGGACGGGCAGTACTTC. Amino acids: CASSLYPDGQYF. The J gene is TRBJ2-7, the V gene TRBV28; no clear D. Germline values: CDR1 MDHEN, CDR2 SYDVKM. V lost 1 base and J 9 bases, leaving 10 bases between the germline ends. This CDR3 is built from 12 residues. Using reference TRBV28 and TRBJ2-7 for the parts outside the CDR3, the full variable domain is DVKVTQSSRYLVKRTGEKVFLECVQDMDHENMFWYRQDPGLGLRLIYFSYDVKMKEKGDIPEGYSVSREKKERFSLILESASTNQTSMYLCASSLYPDGQYFGPGTRLTVT.